A single T cell receptor (beta chain) is shown here with its context. Recruited during active infection, patients (from Seattle) were subsequently followed longitudinally. This entry belongs to a study of blood T cell repertoires in COVID-19. For the study at large: Acute and convalescent COVID-19 specimens originated in the United States, Italy and Spain. From T cells, B-cell-depleted T cells, or PBMCs came the material, which was cDNA or gDNA.

In the original analysis: Amplification of reference gene primers was used by the study to estimate nucleated cell counts. TCRdb's copy holds only in-frame clones and misses some; the assay was immunoSEQ multiplex PCR. The DNA was the basis for D and trimming; V, J and clone size are from that table. The sample has 350,000 to 450,000 clones, about 89% seen once; the top ten hold about 1.6%. Between the trimmed V and J ends, which lost 6 bases and 2 bases, there was a span of 13 bases. CDR1 and CDR2 (germline): MNHEY, SMNVEV (reference sequence). CDR3 length equals 14 residues. This chain uses TRBV27 with TRBJ2-5; D is uncertain. The receptor's source is a woman between 40 and 50 years old with COVID-19, enrolled during active disease. Source material: peripheral blood. CDR3 in DNA: TGTGCCAGCAGCCCAAGATCCCAGCAAGAGACCCAGTACTTC. Its protein is CASSPRSQQETQYF.